Each of the 10 T cell receptor beta chains below was sequenced from the same sample in a study of CD8+ T cells in alopecia areata. After isolation, RNA underwent reverse transcription to generate cDNA as the sequencing template. TCRdb's table, derived via immunoSEQ multiplex PCR, lists solely in-frame clones and lacks some. This sample has over 250,000 clones, each found more than once. Markers including CD4, CD8alpha, NKG2D and NKG2ACE guided sorting of pooled cutaneous lymph node cells. Sequencing was done on a sample of CD4+ T cells sorted from a lymph node. The receptors come from a C3H/HeJ mouse with alopecia areata. MHC haplotype: H2-k.

The table lists this clone with a few counts. This may be a read error, as it is one base from a much larger clone. Each gene name is a mouse one. Read data end 4 residues before the CDR3 end; the end is taken from the germline J gene. This rearrangement joins TRBV3 to TRBJ2-5; tentative D call: TRBD1 (7 bases). Per germline, CDR1 SNHLY and CDR2 FYNGKV (reference sequence). The CDR3 is 13 residues long. Between the trimmed V and J ends, which lost 6 bases and 3 bases, there was a span of 10 bases. The CDR3 bases that were read are TGTGCCAGCAGTGGGGGACAGCAAGAC. It is translated as CASSGGQQD. The complete CDR3 protein is CASSGGQQDTQYF.

This clone turned up a few times. The germline and genes are mouse ones. The CDR3 goes on 4 residues after the read ends, and that part is filled in from the germline J gene. Distinct nucleotide sequences in the sample also encode this CDR3. This chain uses TRBV13-3 with TRBJ2-5, with 9 nucleotides matching TRBD2. The CDR3 sequence is 14 residues long. Looked up from germline, CDR1 is NNHDY and CDR2 is SYVADS. The junction had 4 bases not matched to a gene; V was cut back by 5 bases and J by 3 bases. CDR3 sequence reads: CASSVDWGQDTQYF. CDR3 DNA (partial): TGTGCCAGCAGCGTCGACTGGGGGCAAGAC.

This clone was counted between two and nine times. Mouse gene names and germline throughout. Sequencing ends 4 residues short of the CDR3 end; the germline J gene provides the rest. The genes are TRBV5 and TRBJ2-7; 11 positions match TRBD2. Germline lookup yields CDR1 LGHNA and CDR2 YNLKQL (reference sequence). This CDR3 region has 15 residues. CDR3 residues: CASSQRDWGRDEQYF. CDR3 DNA (partial): TGTGCCAGCAGCCAACGGGACTGGGGGAGAGAT.

This clone was seen ten or more times. Germline and genes: mouse. The read gets to within 4 residues of the CDR3 end, and the germline J gene fills in the rest. V usage is TRBV31 and J usage is TRBJ2-1; TRBD1 aligns across 7 bases. The germline V gene encodes CDR1 GKSSPN and CDR2 SITVG. This CDR3 has 14 residues. The junction had 2 bases not matched to a gene; V was cut back by 0 bases and J by 3 bases. The sequenced part of the CDR3 DNA is TGTGCCTGGAGTCTCAGGGGGTCCTATGCT. Translation gives CAWSLRGSYA. The entire CDR3 is CAWSLRGSYAEQFF. Using reference TRBV31 and TRBJ2-1 for the parts outside the CDR3, the full variable domain is AQTIHQWPVAEIKAVGSPLSLGCTIKGKSSPNLYWYWQATGGTLQQLFYSITVGQVESVVQLNLSASRPKDDQFILSTEKLLLSHSGFYLCAWSLRGSYAEQFFGPGTRLTVL.

For this clone: Gene names and germline match the mouse. With the read ending 4 residues before the CDR3 end, the germline J gene is used to fill in that end. The chain couples TRBV19 to TRBJ2-4; D may be TRBD1 (5 bases). CDR1 is FNHDT, CDR2 SITEND, per germline (reference sequence). This CDR3 has 15 residues. V was cut by 4 bases and J by 0 bases, with 12 bases left in between. The DNA read from the CDR3 is TGTGCCAGCAGTCTAGGACACCATAGTCAAAAC. This gives the protein CASSLGHHSQN. The entire CDR3 is CASSLGHHSQNTLYF.

This clone was recorded many times. The genes and germline here are from mouse. The read finishes 3 residues shy of the CDR3 end, and the germline J gene is used to complete it. J is TRBJ1-6 and V is TRBV19, with 7 bases aligning to TRBD1. TRBJ1-6 has ORF status, its function being uncertain. Trimming took 2 bases from V and 3 from J; bases not matched to a gene: 2. Germline-derived CDR1 and CDR2 are FNHDT and SITEND (reference sequence). The CDR3 totals 15 residues. CDR3 bases read: TGTGCCAGCAGTATGAGACAGGGCTATAATTCGCCC. The encoded protein is CASSMRQGYNSP. The entire CDR3 protein is CASSMRQGYNSPLYF.

Details on this clone: Mouse germline and gene names are used. The read ends 4 residues shy of where the CDR3 ends; the end is completed using the germline J gene. The gene calls are TRBV1 and TRBJ2-1, with D tentatively TRBD2 (6 bases). This CDR3 has 15 amino acids. Germline lookup yields CDR1 NSQYPW and CDR2 LRSPGD (reference sequence). Trimming stripped 0 bases from V and 2 bases from J, with 8 bases between. CDR3 sequence reads: CTCSADGTHYAEQFF. The part of the CDR3 DNA that was read is TGCACCTGCAGTGCAGATGGGACTCACTATGCT.

The sample holds a few counts of this clone. Gene names denote mouse genes. With the read ending 4 residues before the CDR3 end, the germline J gene is used to fill in that end. This sample includes further DNA sequences coding for the same CDR3. The V gene is TRBV19, the J gene TRBJ2-3, with D perhaps matching TRBD2 (6 bases). Trimming removed 0 bases from V and 1 base from J, with 9 bases in between. Germline loops: CDR1 FNHDT, CDR2 SITEND (reference sequence). CDR3 length: 15 residues. This chain's CDR3 is CASSIGWGGAETLYF. Incomplete CDR3 DNA: TGTGCCAGCAGTATAGGCTGGGGTGGTGCAGAA.

This clone was found a few times. Gene names denote mouse genes. The read falls 4 residues short of the CDR3 end, and the missing part is taken from the germline J gene. V gene TRBV13-1 combines with J gene TRBJ2-7, with 10 bases lining up with TRBD2. Per germline, CDR1 NSHNY and CDR2 SYGAGN. The CDR3 extends over 15 amino acids. The covered CDR3 bases are TGTGCCAGCAGTGATCTCTGGGGGGGCGCGGAT. Protein product: CASSDLWGGAD. The whole CDR3 reads CASSDLWGGADEQYF.

This clone was detected only a few times. The gene names given are mouse names. The CDR3 goes on 4 residues after the read ends, and that part is filled in from the germline J gene. The genes are TRBV13-1 and TRBJ2-5; perhaps TRBD1 as D (6 bases). Germline V gene data show CDR1 as NSHNY and CDR2 as SYGAGN. V was cut by 3 bases and J by 1 base, with 9 bases left in between. This CDR3 comprises 14 residues. CDR3 DNA (partial): TGTGCCAGCAGTGCCCGGACAGACCAAGAC. This codes for CASSARTDQD. The entire CDR3 sequence reads CASSARTDQDTQYF.